This passage covers 16 T cell receptor beta chains from one sample sequenced in a study of CD4 and CD8 cells across lung adenocarcinoma regions. TCRdb re-derived calls from the PCR reads in MiXCR, one entry per CDR3 protein. This table holds roughly 13,000 distinct CDR3 sequences, around 45% found once. The specimen sequenced was CD4+ T cells from the center of a lung tumor. These receptors originate from a male donor with lung adenocarcinoma. The CD4 and CD8 labels of this study may be unreliable.

This rearrangement joins TRBV15 to TRBJ2-1, with 9 bases lining up with TRBD2. The germline CDR1 and CDR2 sequences are LNHNV and YYDKDF (reference sequence). J was trimmed by 3 bases and V by 1 base; bases with no gene match: 4. This CDR3 is built from 16 residues. The CDR3 is CATSRGGRAVYNEQFF. CDR3 DNA sequence: TGTGCCACCAGCAGAGGCGGGAGGGCCGTCTACAATGAGCAGTTCTTC.

This clonotype was detected many times. V gene TRBV10-1 combines with J gene TRBJ2-5, with D perhaps matching TRBD2 (6 bases). This CDR3 has 14 amino acids. V dropped 2 bases and J dropped 5 bases, with 12 bases sitting between them. In germline, CDR1 is WNHNN, CDR2 SYGVQD (reference sequence). The CDR3: CASSEAPSVETQYF. Written as DNA, the CDR3 is TGCGCCAGCAGTGAGGCTCCTAGCGTGGAGACCCAGTACTTC.

The chain employs TRBV27 and TRBJ2-4; D not resolved. This CDR3 region has 17 residues. V lost 5 bases to trimming and J lost 12 bases, with 29 bases between them. Germline CDR1 is MNHEY and CDR2 is SMNVEV (reference sequence). CDR3 in amino acids: CASSQNMRLLGKDTQYF. DNA for the CDR3: TGTGCCAGCAGTCAGAACATGCGGCTGTTAGGCAAGGATACTCAGTACTTC.

This clonotype showed up just a few times. The chain joins TRBV23-1 to TRBJ2-7, with 10 positions matching TRBD1. TRBV23-1 is filed as an ORF, its function uncertain. The CDR3 loop spans 13 amino acids. J gave up 4 bases and V 6 bases, and 3 bases lay outside the gene matches. CDR3 nucleotide sequence: TGCGCCAGCAGGGGACAGGGGTATTACGAGCAGTACTTC. Its protein product is CASRGQGYYEQYF.

The sample holds many counts of this clonotype. The rearrangement links TRBV10-2 to TRBJ2-2; no clear D. The CDR3 consists of 11 residues. Germline assignment: CDR1 WSHSY and CDR2 SAAADI. Trimming took off 6 bases at V and 3 bases at J, with 2 bases between the two ends. The CDR3: CASRHTGELFF. CDR3 nucleotide sequence: TGCGCCAGCAGACACACCGGGGAGCTGTTTTTT.

This chain links TRBV6-5 with TRBJ2-3; maybe TRBD1 (5 bases). CDR1 is MNHEY and CDR2 is SVGAGI in the germline V gene. V lost 5 bases to trimming and J lost 11 bases, with 23 bases between them. The CDR3 is 15 amino acids. The CDR3, as DNA: TGTGCCAGCAGTCACAGGCTAGGGCACACAGACATGCAGTATTTT. Amino acids: CASSHRLGHTDMQYF.

Here the CDR3 DNA reads TGCGCCAGCAAGGTGGGGTGGCAGACTAACTATGGCTACACCTTC. It translates to CASKVGWQTNYGYTF. The chain links TRBV5-1 to TRBJ1-2; D is undetermined. V shed 6 bases and J shed 0 bases, with 15 bases lying between them. The CDR3 consists of 15 residues. Germline loops: CDR1 SGHRS, CDR2 YFSETQ.

This clonotype was recorded many times. The chain employs TRBV7-8 and TRBJ2-3; D may be TRBD2 (6 bases). Deletions cut 5 bases from V and 4 bases from J, with 16 bases between. Germline CDR1 is SGHVS and CDR2 is FQNEAQ. CDR3 length: 15 residues. CDR3 nucleotide sequence: TGTGCCAGCAGCATCCTTCCGGGGGTCGCAGATACGCAGTATTTT. Its protein is CASSILPGVADTQYF.

The chain uses TRBV27 and TRBJ2-3; D may correspond to TRBD1 or TRBD2 (5 bases each). The germline V gene has CDR1 MNHEY and CDR2 SMNVEV (reference sequence). The CDR3 totals 17 residues. V was cut by 5 bases and J by 5 bases, with 23 bases left in between. In DNA form, the CDR3 reads TGTGCCAGCAGTCCGGGCCGAGGGGCTTCTGAGAAAGATACGCAGTATTTT. Amino acid sequence: CASSPGRGASEKDTQYF.

This clonotype was counted many times. Because the CDR3's place on the DNA is in doubt, the DNA is left out and the CDR3 is given as listed by TCRdb. The chain employs TRBV27 and TRBJ2-1; the table's D call TRBD2 went unverified against the DNA. Per the germline V gene, CDR1 is MNHEY and CDR2 is SMNVEV (reference sequence). Termini included, the CDR3 measures 14 amino acids. Here the CDR3 reads CASSSSVAGNEQFF.

The rearrangement joins TRBV6-1 to TRBJ2-1; D ambiguous. Germline V lookup: CDR1 MNHNS, CDR2 SASEGT. Trimming stripped 6 bases from V and 4 bases from J, with 13 bases between. The CDR3 spans 14 residues. The CDR3 reads CASRSLDAYNEQFF. The CDR3 DNA reads as TGTGCCAGCAGGTCTCTTGACGCGTACAATGAGCAGTTCTTC.

In this sample, this clonotype turned up many times. V and J are TRBV6-1 and TRBJ2-7; 8 nucleotides align to TRBD2. J gave up 12 bases and V 6 bases, and 16 bases lay outside the gene matches. From germline, CDR1 is MNHNS and CDR2 SASEGT. The CDR3 spans 14 residues. The chain's CDR3 is CASSQRAGVVGRYF. DNA of the CDR3: TGTGCCAGCAGCCAGAGAGCGGGAGTCGTGGGTCGGTACTTC.

The chain carries TRBV27 and TRBJ2-3; 7 positions match TRBD2. The germline gives CDR1 MNHEY, CDR2 SMNVEV (reference sequence). The V segment lost 2 bases and the J segment 3 bases; nucleotides outside the gene matches: 8. CDR3 length: 16 amino acids. The CDR3 DNA follows: TGTGCCAGCAGTTTAAGGGCTAGCGGTCTGACAGATACGCAGTATTTT. This gives the protein CASSLRASGLTDTQYF.

The genes are TRBV10-1 and TRBJ2-5, with a weak D call TRBD1 (6 bases). The CDR3 consists of 17 residues. Germline V gene sequence: CDR1 WNHNN, CDR2 SYGVQD (reference sequence). Trimming removed 4 bases at V and 8 bases at J, with 26 bases between. CDR3 region: CASSAGGGGFGTDTQYF. The CDR3, as DNA: TGCGCCAGCAGTGCGGGTGGTGGGGGCTTTGGCACAGATACCCAGTACTTC.

Regarding this clonotype: With a much larger clone just one base away, this may be a read error. The rearrangement joins TRBV27 to TRBJ2-4, with TRBD2 matching 9 bases. J lost 13 bases, V lost 1 base, and 17 bases had no gene match. The germline CDR1 and CDR2 sequences are MNHEY and SMNVEV (reference sequence). The CDR3 is 17 amino acids. DNA for the CDR3: TGTGCCAGCAGTTTATGGGGGAGCGGGAGGCTGAGCAATGAGCAGTACTTC. It specifies CASSLWGSGRLSNEQYF.

The V gene is TRBV27, the J gene TRBJ2-3; D not certain. CDR3 size: 17 residues. V dropped 5 bases and J dropped 5 bases, with 23 bases sitting between them. Germline-derived CDR1 and CDR2 are MNHEY and SMNVEV (reference sequence). CDR3 nucleotide sequence: TGTGCCAGCAGTCCTGGCCGACGAGCTTGTGGGAAAGATACGCAGTATTTT. Its translation: CASSPGRRACGKDTQYF.